Listed here are 28 T cell receptor beta chains from one sample, sequenced in a study of shared clonotypes between healthy human individuals. Produced via immunoSEQ multiplex PCR; TCRdb's table is partial and in-frame only. The table records about 470,000 clones, more than 75% of them present only once. Sequenced sample: PBMCs. The receptors originated from a woman between 40 and 50 years old in good health. Some clones in this sample may be carry-over from other donors' samples.

The chain employs TRBV11-3 and TRBJ2-7; 7 bases fit TRBD2. Germline loops: CDR1 SGHNT, CDR2 YENEEA. The CDR3 covers 14 residues. J lost 3 bases, V lost 5 bases, and 7 bases had no gene match. As DNA, the CDR3 is TGTGCCAGCAGCCTTAGCGGGTCAGTCTACGAGCAGTACTTC. Translated: CASSLSGSVYEQYF. The entire variable domain, with the rest obtained from reference TRBV11-3 and TRBJ2-7, is as follows: EAGVVQSPRYKIIEKKQPVAFWCNPISGHNTLYWYLQNLGQGPELLIRYENEEAVDDSQLPKDRFSAERLKGVDSTLKIQPAELGDSAVYLCASSLSGSVYEQYFGPGTRLTVT.

This rearrangement joins TRBV15 to TRBJ1-1; D gene uncertain. The CDR3 runs to 16 residues. The V gene's germline CDR1 is LNHNV and CDR2 YYDKDF (reference sequence). Trimming removed 1 base from V and 1 base from J, with 13 bases in between. The CDR3 is CATSRVGGYANTEAFF. The CDR3 DNA sequence: TGTGCCACCAGCAGAGTGGGAGGGTATGCGAACACTGAAGCTTTCTTT.

The chain is built from TRBV28 and TRBJ2-7, with 8 bases identical to TRBD2. This CDR3 has 14 residues. Germline V gene lookup returns CDR1 MDHEN and CDR2 SYDVKM. The V and J ends lost 7 bases and 3 bases, in that order; junction bases with no gene match: 8. The CDR3 loop is CASTPGRVGYEQYF. CDR3 sequence (DNA): TGTGCCAGCACCCCCGGGAGGGTCGGCTACGAGCAGTACTTC. Drawing the rest from reference TRBV28 and TRBJ2-7, the complete variable domain is DVKVTQSSRYLVKRTGEKVFLECVQDMDHENMFWYRQDPGLGLRLIYFSYDVKMKEKGDIPEGYSVSREKKERFSLILESASTNQTSMYLCASTPGRVGYEQYFGPGTRLTVT.

The chain carries TRBV29-1 and TRBJ2-1, with 9 bases that match TRBD2. This CDR3 is built from 14 residues. The J segment lost 6 bases and the V segment lost 4 bases, leaving 7 bases of the junction unmatched. The germline CDR1 and CDR2 sequences are SQVTM and ANQGSEA. The CDR3 here is CSVGASGTGNEQFF. The CDR3 DNA follows: TGCAGCGTTGGGGCTAGCGGGACGGGCAATGAGCAGTTCTTC.

V gene TRBV28 combines with J gene TRBJ2-2; D remains unclear. Germline V lookup: CDR1 MDHEN, CDR2 SYDVKM. The CDR3 consists of 14 residues. Trimming left V 3 bases short and J 7 bases short, with 12 bases between. The CDR3 protein is CASSFQQDNGELFF. The CDR3 DNA follows: TGTGCCAGCAGTTTTCAGCAGGATAACGGGGAGCTGTTTTTT.

This clone was seen more than once but under ten times. This chain uses TRBV27 with TRBJ2-7, with TRBD1 identical over 10 bases. The J segment lost 2 bases and the V segment lost 5 bases, leaving 6 bases of the junction unmatched. Germline CDR1 MNHEY, CDR2 SMNVEV (reference sequence). The CDR3 is made up of 15 amino acids. The DNA of the CDR3 is TGTGCCAGCAGTCCGGGACAGGGGCGGGCCTACGAGCAGTACTTC. Translating it yields CASSPGQGRAYEQYF.

The table lists this clone with a count of one. The J gene is TRBJ2-5, the V gene TRBV7-9, with TRBD1 as a possible D gene (5 bases). This CDR3 is 13 amino acids long. Germline V gene sequence: CDR1 SEHNR, CDR2 FQNEAQ (reference sequence). With 4 bases removed from V and 5 bases from J, the gap between germline ends came to 11 bases. For the CDR3, the DNA is TGTGCCAGCAGCTCAACAGGATACGAGACCCAGTACTTC. This sequence encodes CASSSTGYETQYF.

This clone was detected once. The rearrangement links TRBV7-3 to TRBJ2-5, with D perhaps TRBD2 (6 bases). The CDR3 runs to 13 residues. CDR1 is SGHTA and CDR2 is FQGTGA in the germline V gene. The V end lost 4 bases, the J end lost 3 bases, and 9 bases lay between the germline ends. The CDR3 spells CASSWRGKETQYF. CDR3 DNA sequence: TGTGCCAGCAGCTGGCGGGGAAAAGAGACCCAGTACTTC.

The rearrangement links TRBV29-1 to TRBJ1-1, with 8 bases matching TRBD1. J was trimmed by 1 base and V by 7 bases; bases with no gene match: 8. The CDR3 is made up of 14 amino acids. From germline, CDR1 is SQVTM and CDR2 ANQGSEA. This chain's CDR3 is CSAGQGPTNTEAFF. The CDR3 DNA reads as TGCAGCGCTGGACAGGGCCCGACGAACACTGAAGCTTTCTTT.

Points on this clone: Other DNA sequences in the same sample also yield this CDR3. The J gene is TRBJ1-1, the V gene TRBV11-2, with no clear D. CDR1 and CDR2 from the germline V gene are SGHAT and FQNNGV. This CDR3 has 12 amino acids. Trimming took off 3 bases at V and 0 bases at J, with 2 bases between the two ends. CDR3 DNA: TGTGCCAGCAGCTTCCTGAACACTGAAGCTTTCTTT. This gives the protein CASSFLNTEAFF. Variable domain in full (rest from reference TRBV11-2 and TRBJ1-1): EAGVAQSPRYKIIEKRQSVAFWCNPISGHATLYWYQQILGQGPKLLIQFQNNGVVDDSQLPKDRFSAERLKGVDSTLKIQPAKLEDSAVYLCASSFLNTEAFFGQGTRLTVV.

This rearrangement joins TRBV18 to TRBJ2-7, with 9 bases aligning to TRBD1. V lost 2 bases and J lost 2; bases outside the gene matches: 13. The CDR3 sequence is 18 residues long. Germline V gene data show CDR1 as KGHSH and CDR2 as LQKENI. This chain's CDR3 is CASSPSIRQGETPYEQYF. The CDR3 nucleotides are TGTGCCAGCTCACCATCGATACGACAGGGGGAGACTCCCTACGAGCAGTACTTC.

The rearrangement joins TRBV9 to TRBJ2-2, with no clear D. V dropped 2 bases and J dropped 4 bases, with 9 bases sitting between them. The CDR3 spans 14 residues. Germline-derived CDR1 and CDR2 are SGDLS and YYNGEE. In DNA, the CDR3 is TGTGCCAGCAGCGTCACCGGTAGCACCGGGGAGCTGTTTTTT. Translated, it gives CASSVTGSTGELFF.

This clone appeared once. The chain links TRBV5-1 to TRBJ2-7; D may be TRBD1 or TRBD2 (5 bases each). The CDR3 runs 17 residues. V lost 4 bases, J lost 2 bases, and 22 bases lay in between. Germline V lookup: CDR1 SGHRS, CDR2 YFSETQ. CDR3 sequence reads: CASSKAINRDVAYEQYF. CDR3 nucleotides: TGCGCCAGCAGCAAGGCGATAAACCGGGACGTAGCCTACGAGCAGTACTTC.

This rearrangement joins TRBV5-1 to TRBJ2-3; D is possibly TRBD2 (6 bases). V lost 3 bases and J lost 4, with 15 bases in between. Germline loops: CDR1 SGHRS, CDR2 YFSETQ. This CDR3 is built from 15 residues. As DNA, the CDR3 is TGCGCCAGCAGCTCGGGGCGGAGGGCGGCAGATACGCAGTATTTT. Translated, it gives CASSSGRRAADTQYF. Full variable domain (missing parts from reference TRBV5-1 and TRBJ2-3): KAGVTQTPRYLIKTRGQQVTLSCSPISGHRSVSWYQQTPGQGLQFLFEYFSETQRNKGNFPGRFSGRQFSNSRSEMNVSTLELGDSALYLCASSSGRRAADTQYFGPGTRLTVL.

V is TRBV19 and J is TRBJ1-5; D is perhaps TRBD1 (5 bases). Germline V gene lookup returns CDR1 LNHDA and CDR2 SQIVND (reference sequence). V lost 7 bases to trimming and J lost 5 bases, with 15 bases between them. This CDR3 contains 14 residues. CDR3 sequence: CASTLGQGDQPQHF. As DNA, the CDR3 is TGTGCCAGTACCCTCGGGCAGGGAGATCAGCCCCAGCATTTT.

The chain is built from TRBV7-2 and TRBJ2-1; 9 positions match TRBD2. The germline V gene has CDR1 SGHTA and CDR2 FQGNSA. The CDR3 sequence is 15 residues long. Trimming cost V 5 bases and J 10 bases; bases outside gene matches: 12. CDR3 nucleotides: TGTGCCAGCAGCCGGACAGCGGGAGGCTTGGGGGAGCAGTTCTTC. Translating it yields CASSRTAGGLGEQFF.

This chain joins TRBV7-2 and TRBJ2-7; D unclear. The CDR3 covers 14 residues. Germline loops: CDR1 SGHTA, CDR2 FQGNSA. Trimming left V 5 bases short and J 2 bases short, with 13 bases between. CDR3 protein: CASSAATGTYEQYF. The CDR3, as DNA: TGTGCCAGCAGCGCGGCTACCGGAACCTACGAGCAGTACTTC.

V gene TRBV7-9 combines with J gene TRBJ1-4; D ambiguous. Germline loops: CDR1 SEHNR, CDR2 FQNEAQ (reference sequence). The CDR3 consists of 17 residues. V was cut by 0 bases and J by 0 bases, with 11 bases left in between. The CDR3 reads CASSLAGSPATNEKLFF. The CDR3 region has the DNA TGTGCCAGCAGCTTAGCGGGCAGCCCTGCAACTAATGAAAAACTGTTTTTT.

This chain links TRBV19 with TRBJ2-3, with D maybe TRBD2 (5 bases). Trimming cost V 4 bases and J 3 bases, with 14 bases left between them. The CDR3 runs to 15 residues. The germline gives CDR1 LNHDA, CDR2 SQIVND (reference sequence). The CDR3 spells CASSSIGEKTDTQYF. CDR3 nucleotides: TGTGCCAGTAGTAGTATCGGGGAGAAGACAGATACGCAGTATTTT. The entire variable domain, with the rest obtained from reference TRBV19 and TRBJ2-3, is as follows: DGGITQSPKYLFRKEGQNVTLSCEQNLNHDAMYWYRQDPGQGLRLIYYSQIVNDFQKGDIAEGYSVSREKKESFPLTVTSAQKNPTAFYLCASSSIGEKTDTQYFGPGTRLTVL.

The gene calls are TRBV5-1 and TRBJ1-2; no reliable D call. The CDR3 has 14 residues. V was shortened by 0 bases and J by 4 bases, with 10 bases between the two germline ends. Germline V gene data show CDR1 as SGHRS and CDR2 as YFSETQ. Here the CDR3 reads CASSLAGGPYGYTF. The CDR3 DNA reads TGCGCCAGCAGCTTGGCCGGCGGGCCCTATGGCTACACCTTC.

The chain recombines TRBV5-4 with TRBJ2-3, with 9 nucleotides matching TRBD2. With V trimmed by 4 bases and J by 4 bases, 4 bases remained unmatched. Germline CDR1 is SGHNT and CDR2 is YYREEE (reference sequence). The CDR3 consists of 14 residues. CDR3 amino acids: CASSLAGSSDTQYF. The CDR3 nucleotides are TGTGCCAGCAGCCTAGCGGGATCGTCAGATACGCAGTATTTT.

This rearrangement joins TRBV6-5 to TRBJ1-2, with D possibly TRBD1 on 6 matching bases. Trimming removed 6 bases from V and 7 bases from J, with 18 bases in between. This CDR3 spans 14 amino acids. Germline V gene data show CDR1 as MNHEY and CDR2 as SVGAGI. CDR3 nucleotide sequence: TGTGCCAGCAGAAGGACAGATTCTATACGTGGCTACACCTTC. Translating it yields CASRRTDSIRGYTF.

V usage is TRBV27 and J usage is TRBJ2-3; TRBD2 matches at 11 bases. Germline V gene data show CDR1 as MNHEY and CDR2 as SMNVEV (reference sequence). The CDR3 spans 17 residues. The ends lost 5 bases at V and 2 bases at J; junction bases unmatched: 9. Here the CDR3 DNA reads TGTGCCAGCAGTCAACGGACTAGCGGGTGGCCCACAGATACGCAGTATTTT. It is translated as CASSQRTSGWPTDTQYF.

The chain uses TRBV19 and TRBJ2-3, with a weak D call TRBD1 (5 bases). The CDR3 runs 15 residues. Per the germline V gene, CDR1 is LNHDA and CDR2 is SQIVND (reference sequence). The V end was cut by 3 bases, the J end by 5 bases, with 15 bases between. In DNA form, the CDR3 reads TGTGCCAGTAGTATCGAGGCTAGGGGTATAGATACGCAGTATTTT. Translated: CASSIEARGIDTQYF.

The chain has TRBV2 and TRBJ2-1; no reliable D call. Germline CDR1 is SNHLY and CDR2 is FYNNEI. Deletions cut 0 bases from V and 8 bases from J, with 11 bases between. There are 14 residues in the CDR3. This CDR3 reads CASSEAAEIDEQFF. The CDR3 DNA reads as TGTGCCAGCAGTGAAGCGGCTGAGATTGATGAGCAGTTCTTC. The full variable domain, completed using reference TRBV2 and TRBJ2-1, is EPEVTQTPSHQVTQMGQEVILRCVPISNHLYFYWYRQILGQKVEFLVSFYNNEISEKSEIFDDQFSVERPDGSNFTLKIRSTKLEDSAMYFCASSEAAEIDEQFFGPGTRLTVL.

The chain carries TRBV12-5 and TRBJ2-1; 10 positions match TRBD2. The germline V gene has CDR1 LGHNT and CDR2 FRNRAP. V lost 2 bases, J lost 6 bases, and 4 bases stayed unmatched. CDR3 length equals 15 residues. CDR3 region: CASGLILAGTNEQFF. As DNA, the CDR3 is TGTGCTAGTGGTTTGATACTAGCGGGGACCAATGAGCAGTTCTTC.

The V and J genes are TRBV14 and TRBJ2-1; D is perhaps TRBD1 or TRBD2 (5 bases each). This CDR3 region has 15 residues. Germline CDR1 is SGHDN and CDR2 is FVKESK. The ends were cut back, 4 bases at V and 9 bases at J, with 19 bases in the middle. The CDR3 coding sequence is TGTGCCAGCAGCCCACTACTAGACGGGGCGGGTGAGCAGTTCTTC. Residues: CASSPLLDGAGEQFF.

This clone was found a few times. The chain couples TRBV5-4 to TRBJ1-2; D is undetermined. CDR1 and CDR2 (germline): SGHNT, YYREEE (reference sequence). This CDR3 is 14 amino acids long. Between the trimmed V and J ends, which lost 5 bases and 5 bases, there was a span of 16 bases. CDR3: CASSFTRTEYGYTF. In nucleotides, the CDR3 is TGTGCCAGCAGTTTCACACGGACTGAATATGGCTACACCTTC.